This entry lists 30 T cell receptor beta chains sequenced from one sample in a study of graft-versus-host responses after intestinal transplantation. The method was immunoSEQ multiplex PCR; TCRdb's version includes in-frame clones alone and lacks a portion of them. The profile shows 50,000 to 55,000 clones, 89% of them singletons. Antigens of these TCRs are unknown. The sequencing here drew on unstimulated CD4+ T cells sorted from spleen or lymph node cells, taken before transplant. The receptor source for this set is a human donor who was the organ donor for an intestinal transplant.

V usage is TRBV10-1 and J usage is TRBJ1-2, with a weak D call TRBD1 (6 bases). This CDR3 region has 13 residues. CDR1 is WNHNN, CDR2 SYGVQD, per germline (reference sequence). V lost 5 bases and J lost 5, with 12 bases in between. CDR3 in DNA: TGCGCCAGCAGTCGGGACAAAGAGTATGGCTACACCTTC. As protein: CASSRDKEYGYTF.

The CDR3 protein is CASSPTTFPQMNTEAFF. The CDR3 DNA is TGTGCCAGCAGCCCTACGACATTCCCTCAAATGAACACTGAAGCTTTCTTT. The genes are TRBV7-6 and TRBJ1-1; unclear D gene. Germline CDR1 and CDR2: SGHVS and FNYEAQ. V lost 5 bases and J 0 bases, leaving 19 bases between the germline ends. The CDR3 runs 17 residues.

V is TRBV19 and J is TRBJ1-1; D gene ambiguous. The V end was cut by 4 bases, the J end by 4 bases, with 4 bases between. Germline CDR1 and CDR2: LNHDA and SQIVND (reference sequence). The CDR3 runs to 11 residues. Here the CDR3 DNA reads TGTGCCAGTAGTACCCGCACTGAAGCTTTCTTT. It encodes CASSTRTEAFF.

The chain carries TRBV18 and TRBJ1-2, with D hard to call. The CDR3 covers 13 residues. CDR1 is KGHSH, CDR2 LQKENI, per germline. V shed 3 bases and J shed 3 bases, with 8 bases lying between them. Here the CDR3 DNA reads TGTGCCAGCTCACCGGCGGGCTACTATGGCTACACCTTC. Translating gives CASSPAGYYGYTF.

The chain combines TRBV2 with TRBJ1-4; possible D gene TRBD1, 6 bases. The V end was cut by 7 bases, the J end by 4 bases, with 13 bases between. The CDR3 sequence is 14 residues long. The germline V gene encodes CDR1 SNHLY and CDR2 FYNNEI. CDR3 coding DNA: TGTGCCAGCAATGTCGGACAGTATAATGAAAAACTGTTTTTT. This gives the protein CASNVGQYNEKLFF.

CDR3 bases: TGTGCCAGCAGCACTACAGGGGGGAAAAACATTCAGTACTTC. It is translated as CASSTTGGKNIQYF. V is TRBV14 and J is TRBJ2-4; 8 positions agree with TRBD1. The ends lost 5 bases at V and 4 bases at J; junction bases unmatched: 4. This CDR3 has 14 residues. CDR1 is SGHDN and CDR2 is FVKESK in the germline V gene.

The rearrangement links TRBV6-1 to TRBJ1-5, with D possibly being TRBD1 (6 bases). The V end lost 5 bases, the J end lost 0 bases, and 11 bases lay between the germline ends. The germline V gene has CDR1 MNHNS and CDR2 SASEGT. The CDR3 length is 15 residues. In nucleotides, the CDR3 is TGTGCCAGCAGTCCCGGACAGCATAGCAATCAGCCCCAGCATTTT. Amino acids: CASSPGQHSNQPQHF.

A remark on this clone: Other nucleotide sequences from this sample produce the same CDR3. The chain couples TRBV5-1 to TRBJ1-2; D is uncertain. With 0 bases removed from V and 3 bases from J, the gap between germline ends came to 9 bases. This CDR3 spans 14 amino acids. Germline V gene data show CDR1 as SGHRS and CDR2 as YFSETQ. DNA of the CDR3: TGCGCCAGCAGCTTGGTTGGCGGGGACTATGGCTACACCTTC. Its translation is CASSLVGGDYGYTF.

The chain joins TRBV10-1 to TRBJ1-3, with 9 bases aligning to TRBD1. The length of the CDR3 is 15 residues. Per germline, CDR1 WNHNN and CDR2 SYGVQD (reference sequence). Trimming removed 5 bases from V and 0 bases from J; junction bases left unmatched: 2. The CDR3 DNA reads as TGCGCCAGCAGTTTACAGGGGGCCTCTGGAAACACCATATATTTT. Protein product: CASSLQGASGNTIYF.

This clone was recorded only once. The chain couples TRBV27 to TRBJ2-2; D may be TRBD1 (5 bases). The length of the CDR3 is 14 residues. CDR1 and CDR2 (germline): MNHEY, SMNVEV (reference sequence). V gave up 3 bases and J gave up 7 bases, with 12 bases separating them. The CDR3 spells CASSFLSGIGELFF. In DNA form, the CDR3 reads TGTGCCAGCAGTTTCTTGTCAGGGATCGGGGAGCTGTTTTTT.

V usage is TRBV28 and J usage is TRBJ2-2, with 7 bases lining up with TRBD1. Germline V CDR1 and CDR2: MDHEN, SYDVKM. The CDR3 extends over 14 amino acids. J gave up 6 bases and V 5 bases, and 6 bases lay outside the gene matches. The CDR3 sequence is CASSPHQGAGELFF. The CDR3, as DNA: TGTGCCAGCAGTCCACACCAGGGGGCCGGGGAGCTGTTTTTT.

This clone was found a few times. This chain uses TRBV4-3 with TRBJ2-1; 7 bases line up with TRBD2. The CDR3 covers 17 residues. Germline V gene data show CDR1 as LGHNA and CDR2 as YSLEER. V shed 0 bases and J 9 bases; nucleotides not matched to a gene: 14. In DNA form, the CDR3 reads TGCGCCAGCAGCCAAGAACCCCCGGGAGGTCAATTGGCTGAGCAGTTCTTC. Protein product: CASSQEPPGGQLAEQFF.

The rearrangement joins TRBV5-1 to TRBJ2-3; a possible D gene is TRBD2 (5 bases). This CDR3 has 15 amino acids. Trimming took 0 bases from V and 2 from J, leaving 10 bases between them. Looked up from germline, CDR1 is SGHRS and CDR2 is YFSETQ. This CDR3 is CASSLAGKHTDTQYF. The DNA of the CDR3 is TGCGCCAGCAGCTTGGCGGGGAAACACACAGATACGCAGTATTTT.

This sequence joins TRBV7-8 and TRBJ2-7; D gene uncertain. V dropped 5 bases and J dropped 3 bases, with 8 bases sitting between them. CDR3 length equals 12 residues. From germline, CDR1 is SGHVS and CDR2 FQNEAQ. CDR3 in amino acids: CASSGRRYEQYF. Written as DNA, the CDR3 is TGTGCCAGCAGCGGCCGCCGCTACGAGCAGTACTTC.

The chain is built from TRBV21-1 and TRBJ2-7; the DNA was not compared with TRBD1, the D call given in the table. TRBV21-1 is listed as a pseudogene. This CDR3 has 16 residues. The CDR3 DNA follows: TGTGCCAGCAGAAAAACCGGGACAGGGATCGTCTACGAGCAGTACTTC. Protein product: CASRKTGTGIVYEQYF.

V is TRBV5-1 and J is TRBJ2-2; D might be TRBD2 (6 bases). The ends were cut back, 4 bases at V and 1 base at J, with 14 bases in the middle. From germline, CDR1 is SGHRS and CDR2 YFSETQ. This CDR3 contains 16 residues. The CDR3 DNA reads as TGCGCCAGCAGCCCCTGGAGTAGCGGGAACACCGGGGAGCTGTTTTTT. Its translation: CASSPWSSGNTGELFF. Combining the CDR3 with reference TRBV5-1 and TRBJ2-2 gives the whole variable domain KAGVTQTPRYLIKTRGQQVTLSCSPISGHRSVSWYQQTPGQGLQFLFEYFSETQRNKGNFPGRFSGRQFSNSRSEMNVSTLELGDSALYLCASSPWSSGNTGELFFGEGSRLTVL.

The rearrangement uses TRBV6-6 and TRBJ2-5, with D possibly matching TRBD2 (5 bases). V lost 8 bases and J lost 1, with 11 bases in between. The CDR3 contains 13 residues. In germline, CDR1 is MNHNY, CDR2 SVGAGI (reference sequence). The CDR3 sequence: CASCGYPQETQYF. Here the CDR3 DNA reads TGTGCCAGCTGCGGGTACCCCCAAGAGACCCAGTACTTC.

The chain uses TRBV27 and TRBJ1-1; the D gene is possibly TRBD1 (6 bases). V shed 10 bases and J shed 11 bases, with 11 bases lying between them. The CDR3 is 9 amino acids. Germline values: CDR1 MNHEY, CDR2 SMNVEV (reference sequence). The CDR3 DNA reads TGTGCCACAAGGGGGAAGGCTTTCTTT. This translates into CATRGKAFF.

V usage is TRBV21-1 and J usage is TRBJ2-1; TRBD2, the table's D call, lacks a check against the DNA. TRBV21-1 counts as a pseudogene. This CDR3 spans 16 amino acids. CDR3 region: CASSKAVAGSYNEQFF. DNA for the CDR3: TGTGCCAGCAGCAAAGCGGTAGCGGGTAGCTACAATGAGCAGTTCTTC.

The genes are TRBV18 and TRBJ2-5; no clear D gene. Trimming removed 0 bases from V and 3 bases from J, with 14 bases in between. Germline CDR1 KGHSH, CDR2 LQKENI. This CDR3 comprises 16 residues. The CDR3 bases are TGTGCCAGCTCACCACCGGGCAGGTTTTTGAAAGAGACCCAGTACTTC. Translated: CASSPPGRFLKETQYF.

The chain has TRBV7-3 and TRBJ2-3, with 10 positions matching TRBD2. V was pared by 5 bases and J by 5 bases, with 10 bases of the junction left unmatched. CDR3 length: 16 amino acids. The germline gives CDR1 SGHTA, CDR2 FQGTGA. In nucleotides, the CDR3 is TGTGCCAGCAGCCCCAGCGGGAGGGCCAGGAGAGATACGCAGTATTTT. Residues: CASSPSGRARRDTQYF.

The J gene is TRBJ1-1, the V gene TRBV5-1; 7 bases are a match to TRBD1. V dropped 1 base and J dropped 5; count of bases not matched to a gene: 5. From germline, CDR1 is SGHRS and CDR2 YFSETQ. The length of the CDR3 is 14 residues. The CDR3 sequence is CASSLNRGSTEAFF. The CDR3 nucleotides are TGCGCCAGCAGCTTGAACAGGGGATCGACTGAAGCTTTCTTT.

The J gene is TRBJ1-4, the V gene TRBV4-1; D not resolved. CDR1 and CDR2 (germline): MGHRA, YSYEKL. Trimming pared 2 bases from V and 3 bases from J, leaving 13 bases between. CDR3 size: 16 residues. In DNA form, the CDR3 reads TGCGCCAGCAGCCAACCATGGGCAGGTCCTAATGAAAAACTGTTTTTT. Translating gives CASSQPWAGPNEKLFF.

In nucleotides, the CDR3 is TGTGCCAGCAGACCTGGACAGGGAAGCACAGATACGCAGTATTTT. Protein sequence: CASRPGQGSTDTQYF. The J gene is TRBJ2-3, the V gene TRBV6-5; TRBD1 matches 8 bases. This CDR3 has 15 amino acids. Germline V lookup: CDR1 MNHEY, CDR2 SVGAGI. With V trimmed by 6 bases and J by 0 bases, 5 bases remained unmatched.

The chain employs TRBV28 and TRBJ1-6, with TRBD1 matching over 7 bases. With 5 bases clipped from V and 8 bases from J, the junction kept 6 bases outside the gene matches. In germline, CDR1 is MDHEN, CDR2 SYDVKM. This CDR3 has 14 amino acids. CDR3: CASSLRQGDSPLHF. The CDR3 DNA sequence: TGTGCCAGCAGTCTTCGACAGGGAGATTCACCCCTCCACTTT. Together with reference TRBV28 and TRBJ1-6, the CDR3 gives the full variable domain: DVKVTQSSRYLVKRTGEKVFLECVQDMDHENMFWYRQDPGLGLRLIYFSYDVKMKEKGDIPEGYSVSREKKERFSLILESASTNQTSMYLCASSLRQGDSPLHFGNGTRLTVT.

The rearrangement joins TRBV28 to TRBJ2-2; 10 bases line up with TRBD1. Looked up from germline, CDR1 is MDHEN and CDR2 is SYDVKM. J lost 5 bases, V lost 1 base, and 4 bases had no gene match. The CDR3 covers 16 residues. Here the CDR3 DNA reads TGTGCCAGCAGTTTATATTCGGGACAGGGGACCGGGGAGCTGTTTTTT. Translating it yields CASSLYSGQGTGELFF. The full variable domain, its missing parts supplied by reference TRBV28 and TRBJ2-2, is DVKVTQSSRYLVKRTGEKVFLECVQDMDHENMFWYRQDPGLGLRLIYFSYDVKMKEKGDIPEGYSVSREKKERFSLILESASTNQTSMYLCASSLYSGQGTGELFFGEGSRLTVL.

This clone was found a few times. V and J are TRBV4-1 and TRBJ2-7; 7 nucleotides line up with TRBD2. The CDR3 is 16 residues long. CDR1 is MGHRA and CDR2 is YSYEKL in the germline V gene. V shed 3 bases and J 2 bases; nucleotides not matched to a gene: 10. The DNA of the CDR3 is TGCGCCAGCAGCCAGGGGATACCGGGACTAACCTACGAGCAGTACTTC. Translation gives CASSQGIPGLTYEQYF.

The CDR3 coding sequence is TGTGCCAGTAGTATCAACTTCCGAGGAGGGATGAACACTGAAGCTTTCTTT. Translation: CASSINFRGGMNTEAFF. The chain employs TRBV19 and TRBJ1-1; D uncertain. The CDR3 runs to 17 residues. V shed 3 bases and J shed 0 bases, with 17 bases lying between them. Per the germline V gene, CDR1 is LNHDA and CDR2 is SQIVND (reference sequence).

The chain links TRBV19 to TRBJ2-2; possible D gene TRBD2, 6 bases. In germline, CDR1 is LNHDA, CDR2 SQIVND (reference sequence). The CDR3 spans 14 residues. The ends were cut back, 6 bases at V and 3 bases at J, with 11 bases in the middle. In DNA form, the CDR3 reads TGTGCCAGTAGATGGCGGGGTTACACCGGGGAGCTGTTTTTT. Translating it yields CASRWRGYTGELFF.

This chain connects TRBV19 to TRBJ1-2, with 7 bases aligning to TRBD1. There are 14 residues in the CDR3. The germline V gene encodes CDR1 LNHDA and CDR2 SQIVND (reference sequence). Trimming at V came to 5 bases and at J to 2 bases, leaving 5 bases not matched to a gene. The CDR3 is CASSPQTGNYGYTF. The CDR3 DNA sequence: TGTGCCAGTAGTCCTCAGACAGGGAACTATGGCTACACCTTC.